This TCR beta chain is from a study of CD8+ T cells in alopecia areata. Study-wide results and limits: Shared TCR sequences were less clear between patients than in mice, possibly partly from HLA diversity. Higher clonality than in normal scalp was seen in lesional scalp, especially alopecia totalis/universalis. There were many expanded lesional clones persisting in scalp and blood during tofacitinib.

Extracted RNA was reverse transcribed, and the resulting cDNA served as sequencing template. Using immunoSEQ multiplex PCR, the repertoire was profiled, and TCRdb retains in-frame clones only, with some absent. The sample contains about 12,000 clones, 65% to 70% of which appear only once. Treatment meaning: oral pan-JAK inhibitor, 5-10 mg twice daily. In alopecia areata patients, both lesional scalp punch biopsies and peripheral blood were collected. Worth noting for this clone: Its specificity is not known.

This clonotype was sampled from a human donor with alopecia areata. The sample was skin, taken at week 4, from a patient treated with tofacitinib.

This CDR3 reads CASSQSHRGIYEQYF. Here the CDR3 DNA reads TGCGCCAGCAGTCAATCTCATCGGGGGATCTACGAGCAGTACTTC. The V gene is TRBV23-1, the J gene TRBJ2-7, with a possible D match to TRBD2 (6 bases). TRBV23-1 is an ORF; its function is uncertain. V gave up 0 bases and J gave up 3 bases, with 12 bases separating them. This CDR3 has 15 amino acids.